Given below is one TCR beta chain in context. No antigen is known for it. The sample belongs to a study of shared clonotypes between healthy human individuals. Whole-study results and caveats: Represented diversity (both genetic and exposure-history) was limited by the small number of donors.

Per the germline V gene, CDR1 is LNHDA and CDR2 is SQIVND (reference sequence). The CDR3 totals 15 residues. With V trimmed by 1 base and J by 2 bases, 5 bases remained unmatched. Several immunoSEQ plates held equal portions of the genomic DNA taken from each subset. Data came from immunoSEQ multiplex PCR; TCRdb stores just in-frame clones and leaves some out. In the table there are around 600,000 clones, roughly 97% of which are singletons. CD4+ cells yielded CD45RA+ naive and CD45RA-negative memory subsets. The sequence was collected from a woman in her thirties in good health. Input material: naive CD4+ T cells sorted from blood. Subset: CD45RA+ positively selected. The V gene is TRBV19, the J gene TRBJ2-7; 7 bases line up with TRBD2. The DNA of the CDR3 is TGTGCCAGTAGTATAGTTAGCGGGCCGCCCTACGAGCAGTACTTC. This sequence encodes CASSIVSGPPYEQYF.